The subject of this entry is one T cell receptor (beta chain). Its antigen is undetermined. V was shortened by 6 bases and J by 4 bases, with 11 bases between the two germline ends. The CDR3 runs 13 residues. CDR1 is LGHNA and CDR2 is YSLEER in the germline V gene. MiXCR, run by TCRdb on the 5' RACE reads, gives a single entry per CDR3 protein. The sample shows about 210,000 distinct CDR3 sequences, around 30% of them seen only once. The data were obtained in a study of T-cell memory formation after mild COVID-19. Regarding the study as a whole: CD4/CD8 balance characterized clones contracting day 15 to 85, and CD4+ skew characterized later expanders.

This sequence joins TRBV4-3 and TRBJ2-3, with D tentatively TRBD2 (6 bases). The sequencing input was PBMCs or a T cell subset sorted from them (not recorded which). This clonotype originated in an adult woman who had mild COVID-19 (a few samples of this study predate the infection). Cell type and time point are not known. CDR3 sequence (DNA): TGCGCCAGCAGACGGGAGATTGCAGATACGCAGTATTTT. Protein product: CASRREIADTQYF.